This T cell receptor beta chain originates from a study of shared clonotypes between healthy human individuals. In CD8 memory, CD45RO+ cells were put together with CCR7-negative CD45RA+ TemRA cells. This clone was observed a few times. The target antigen is unknown. The J segment lost 6 bases and the V segment lost 1 base, leaving 0 bases of the junction unmatched. The CDR3 is 13 amino acids. Germline lookup yields CDR1 SNHLY and CDR2 FYNNEI. Study conclusions and caveats: Clonotype sharing among the donors was expected to vary with sequencing depth.

At a deep level, the assay was run. As processed by the authors: ImmunoSEQ supplied junction-only sequences lacking quality scores, so filtering was different. Some clones are missing from TCRdb's copy, which holds only in-frame ones; the method was immunoSEQ multiplex PCR. Clonal size and the V and J genes are those of that table, whereas D and trimming came from the DNA. This table holds approximately 100,000 clones, about 71% found once. The rearrangement joins TRBV2 to TRBJ2-7; TRBD1 aligns across 10 bases. This clonotype was obtained from a woman under 40 in good health. The sequencing sample was made of memory CD8+ T cells sorted from blood. Subset of the sample: CD45RO+ cells pooled with CCR7-negative TemRA cells. The CDR3 DNA sequence: TGTGCCAGCAGTGAAGGGACAGGGGGCGAGCAGTACTTC. It codes for CASSEGTGGEQYF.